The rows below give T cell receptor beta chains drawn from one sample of a study of T cells in Graves' hyperthyroidism and ophthalmopathy. A single record per CDR3 protein comes from TCRdb applying MiXCR to the multiplex PCR reads. The table has hundreds of thousands of distinct CDR3 sequences, around a third seen once; the top ten hold about a third. Source material: blood. The receptors stem from a woman aged 40 to 49 with Graves' hyperthyroidism. CDR3s include the opening cysteine and the closing phenylalanine or tryptophan. The order of the fields is J gene, D gene, clone size, V gene, CDR3 DNA, CDR3 protein. A D gene is named only where the DNA matches it firmly. The size entry is marked missing in some rows and otherwise reads once, few, many or a size class.

TRBJ2-5,-,few,TRBV6-5,TGTGCCAGCAGCACCGGGACACGAGAAGAGACCCAGTACTTC,CASSTGTREETQYF
TRBJ1-6,TRBD1,many,TRBV10-3,TGTGCCATCAGCGCCGGGACAGGGAATTCACCCCTCCACTTT,CAISAGTGNSPLHF
TRBJ1-1,-,-,TRBV6-5,TGTGCCAGCAGTCCTGGGCGTTCGGCTTTCTTT,CASSPGRSAFF
TRBJ1-2,TRBD1,few,TRBV7-9,TGTGCTAGCAGCAGGGGGCGAGGCTACACCTTC,CASSRGRGYTF
TRBJ2-7,TRBD2,few,TRBV12-3/TRBV12-4,TGTGCCAGCAGCCCCCCCGCTAGCGGGCGCTACGAGCAGTACTTC,CASSPPASGRYEQYF
TRBJ1-1,-,few,TRBV29-1,TGCAGCGCTACCCCGGGGGGTACTGAAGCTTTCTTT,CSATPGGTEAFF
TRBJ2-6,-,-,TRBV10-3,TGTGCCATCACAAGGGGGACAGGGGCCAACGTCCTGACTTTC,CAITRGTGANVLTF
TRBJ2-7,-,many,TRBV20-1,TGCAGTGCTAGAGATGCGTCGGCCTACGAGCAGTACTTC,CSARDASAYEQYF
TRBJ2-7,TRBD1,few,TRBV11-2,TGTGCCAGCAGCTTGATACCGGGACAGCGCTACGAGCAGTACTTC,CASSLIPGQRYEQYF
TRBJ1-1,-,many,TRBV5-6,TGTGCCAGCAGCTTGGAAGTGGACGGGCGGGCTTTCTTT,CASSLEVDGRAFF
TRBJ1-1,TRBD1,-,TRBV7-8,TGTGCCAGCAGCTTAACGACAGGGAAGGCTTTCTTT,CASSLTTGKAFF
TRBJ1-3,-,many,TRBV7-8,TGTGCCAGCAGCTTCGGGGGATCCACTGGAAACACCATATATTTT,CASSFGGSTGNTIYF
TRBJ1-1,-,many,TRBV6-5,TGTGCCAGCAGTCCCCCCGTTGGGGCAAACACTGAAGCTTTCTTT,CASSPPVGANTEAFF